In its sample, the clone carrying this T cell receptor (beta chain) was seen many times. The 5'RACE method, run with constant-segment primers, produced TCR alpha and TCR beta cDNA libraries (carrying sample barcodes and UMIs). TCRdb ran MiXCR on the 5' RACE reads and lists one entry per CDR3 protein. The sample has around 250,000 distinct CDR3 sequences, 8.5% to 9.5% seen once. The data stem from a study of T-cell memory formation after mild COVID-19. V gave up 1 base and J gave up 4 bases, with 8 bases separating them. CDR3 length: 14 residues. Germline V gene data show CDR1 as ENHRY and CDR2 as SYGVKD.

This TCR derives from a man in his late teens or twenties who had mild COVID-19 (a few samples of this study predate the infection). Cell type and time point are not known. The chain carries TRBV10-3 and TRBJ1-5, with TRBD1 as a possible D gene (6 bases). Sequencing was carried out using PBMCs or a T cell subset sorted from them (not recorded which). The CDR3 here is CAISELQGNQPQHF. In nucleotides, the CDR3 is TGTGCCATCAGTGAGTTGCAGGGGAATCAGCCCCAGCATTTT.